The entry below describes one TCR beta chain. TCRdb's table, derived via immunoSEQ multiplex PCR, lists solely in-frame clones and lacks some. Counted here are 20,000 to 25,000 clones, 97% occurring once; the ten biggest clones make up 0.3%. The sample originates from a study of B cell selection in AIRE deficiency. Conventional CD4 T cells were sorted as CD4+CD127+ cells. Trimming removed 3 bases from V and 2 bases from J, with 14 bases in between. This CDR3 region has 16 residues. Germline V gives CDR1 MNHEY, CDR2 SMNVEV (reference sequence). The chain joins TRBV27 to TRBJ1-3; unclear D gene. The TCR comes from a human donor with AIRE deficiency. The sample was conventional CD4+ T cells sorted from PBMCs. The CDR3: CASSFGLPAAGNTIYF. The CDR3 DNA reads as TGTGCCAGCAGTTTTGGGCTCCCCGCGGCTGGAAACACCATATATTTT.